This T cell receptor (beta chain) appears in the sequencing data of a study of human T cells and chemical hapten exposure. This clonotype came up many times. Time point denoted: patch test 2, 6 weeks after DPC sensitization. Documented treatment: therapeutic diphenylcyclopropenone sensitization with weekly scalp DPC. The CDR3 extends over 16 amino acids. V lost 1 base and J 1 base, leaving 13 bases between the germline ends. Per germline, CDR1 SGHDN and CDR2 FVKESK. A single record per CDR3 protein comes from TCRdb applying MiXCR to the RACE reads. The table shows around 82,000 distinct CDR3 sequences, with 6% to 8.5% occurring only once.

Sequenced here: whole blood, sampled in connection with sensitization to the hapten diphenylcyclopropenone (DPC). The clonotype was recovered from a woman aged 25 to 39 with alopecia areata. Some clones in this sample may be carry-over from other donors' samples. The V gene is TRBV14, the J gene TRBJ1-1, with unresolved D. The CDR3 protein is CASSQVGGAGNTEAFF. The CDR3 DNA reads TGTGCCAGCAGCCAAGTTGGTGGTGCGGGGAACACTGAAGCTTTCTTT. Using reference TRBV14 and TRBJ1-1 for the parts outside the CDR3, the full variable domain is EAGVTQFPSHSVIEKGQTVTLRCDPISGHDNLYWYRRVMGKEIKFLLHFVKESKQDESGMPNNRFLAERTGGTYSTLKVQPAELEDSGVYFCASSQVGGAGNTEAFFGQGTRLTVV.